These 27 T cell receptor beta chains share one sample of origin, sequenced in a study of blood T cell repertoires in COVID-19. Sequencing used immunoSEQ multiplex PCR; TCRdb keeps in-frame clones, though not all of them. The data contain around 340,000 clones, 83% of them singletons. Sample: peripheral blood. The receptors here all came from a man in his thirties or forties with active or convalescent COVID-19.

CDR3 protein: CSVSPGGTDTQYF. The DNA of the CDR3 is TGCAGCGTATCTCCAGGGGGCACAGATACGCAGTATTTT. The rearrangement uses TRBV29-1 and TRBJ2-3, with D perhaps matching TRBD1 (6 bases). Trimming stripped 6 bases from V and 1 base from J, with 11 bases between. The CDR3 is 13 residues long. From germline, CDR1 is SQVTM and CDR2 ANQGSEA.

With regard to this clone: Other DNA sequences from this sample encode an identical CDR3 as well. In DNA, the CDR3 is TGCAGTGCTAGGCGGGGAGAGACCCAGTACTTC. Amino acid sequence: CSARRGETQYF. The chain joins TRBV20-1 to TRBJ2-5, with a possible D match to TRBD2 (6 bases). Germline lookup yields CDR1 DFQATT and CDR2 SNEGSKA (reference sequence). The V gene lost 3 bases and the J gene lost 4 bases, with 6 bases spanning the gap. The CDR3 contains 11 residues.

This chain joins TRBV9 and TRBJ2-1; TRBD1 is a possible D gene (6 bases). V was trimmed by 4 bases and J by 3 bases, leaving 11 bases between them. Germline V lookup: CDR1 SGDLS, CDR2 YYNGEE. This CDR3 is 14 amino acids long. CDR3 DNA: TGTGCCAGCAGCCAGGACAGCTACTACAATGAGCAGTTCTTC. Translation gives CASSQDSYYNEQFF.

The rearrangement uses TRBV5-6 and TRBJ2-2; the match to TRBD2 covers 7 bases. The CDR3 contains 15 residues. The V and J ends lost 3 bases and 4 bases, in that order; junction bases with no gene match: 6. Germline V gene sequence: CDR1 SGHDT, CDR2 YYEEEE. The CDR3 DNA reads TGTGCCAGCAGCTACGGGACTATAGTCACCGGGGAGCTGTTTTTT. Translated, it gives CASSYGTIVTGELFF.

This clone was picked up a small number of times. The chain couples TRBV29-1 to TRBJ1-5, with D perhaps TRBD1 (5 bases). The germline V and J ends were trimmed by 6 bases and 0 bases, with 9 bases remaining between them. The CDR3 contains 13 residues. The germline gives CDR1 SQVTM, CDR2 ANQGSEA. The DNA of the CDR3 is TGCAGCGTCCAGGGTCATAGCAATCAGCCCCAGCATTTT. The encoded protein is CSVQGHSNQPQHF.

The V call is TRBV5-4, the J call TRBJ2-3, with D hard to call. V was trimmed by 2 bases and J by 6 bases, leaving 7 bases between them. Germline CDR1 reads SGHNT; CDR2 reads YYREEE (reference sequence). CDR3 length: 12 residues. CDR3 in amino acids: CASSLTVDTQYF. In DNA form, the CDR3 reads TGTGCCAGCAGCTTAACGGTGGATACGCAGTATTTT.

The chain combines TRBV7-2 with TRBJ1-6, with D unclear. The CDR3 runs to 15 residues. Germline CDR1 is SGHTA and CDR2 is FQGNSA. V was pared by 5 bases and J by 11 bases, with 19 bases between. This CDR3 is CASSPSGADFAPLHF. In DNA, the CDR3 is TGTGCCAGCAGCCCCTCGGGAGCGGATTTCGCACCCCTCCACTTT.

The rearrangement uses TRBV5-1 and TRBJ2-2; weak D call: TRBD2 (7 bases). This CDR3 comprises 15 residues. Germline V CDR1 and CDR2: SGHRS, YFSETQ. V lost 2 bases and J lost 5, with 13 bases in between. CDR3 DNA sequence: TGCGCCAGCAGCTTTCGCGGGGGCAGGACCGGGGAGCTGTTTTTT. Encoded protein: CASSFRGGRTGELFF.

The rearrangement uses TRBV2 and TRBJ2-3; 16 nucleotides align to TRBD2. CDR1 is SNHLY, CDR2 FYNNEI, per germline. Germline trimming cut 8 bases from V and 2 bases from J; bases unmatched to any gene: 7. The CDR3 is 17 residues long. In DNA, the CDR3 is TGTGCCAGCCGTAGGGGACTAGCGGGGGGGCCCACAGATACGCAGTATTTT. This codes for CASRRGLAGGPTDTQYF.

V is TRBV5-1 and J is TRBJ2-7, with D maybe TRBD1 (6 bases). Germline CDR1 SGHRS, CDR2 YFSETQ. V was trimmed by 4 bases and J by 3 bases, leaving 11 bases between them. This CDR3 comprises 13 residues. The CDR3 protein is CASSRQEFYEQYF. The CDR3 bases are TGCGCCAGCAGCAGACAGGAGTTCTACGAGCAGTACTTC.

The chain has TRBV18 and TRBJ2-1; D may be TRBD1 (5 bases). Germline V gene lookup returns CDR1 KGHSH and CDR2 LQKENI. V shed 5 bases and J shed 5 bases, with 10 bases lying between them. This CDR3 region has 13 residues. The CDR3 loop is CASSRGRDNEQFF. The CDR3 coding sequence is TGTGCCAGCTCAAGGGGCCGCGACAATGAGCAGTTCTTC. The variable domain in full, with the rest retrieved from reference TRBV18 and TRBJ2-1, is NAGVMQNPRHLVRRRGQEARLRCSPMKGHSHVYWYRQLPEEGLKFMVYLQKENIIDESGMPKERFSAEFPKEGPSILRIQQVVRGDSAAYFCASSRGRDNEQFFGPGTRLTVL.

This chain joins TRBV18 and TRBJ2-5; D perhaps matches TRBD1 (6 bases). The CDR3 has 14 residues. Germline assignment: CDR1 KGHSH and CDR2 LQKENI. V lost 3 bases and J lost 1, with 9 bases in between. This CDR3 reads CASSPTGIQETQYF. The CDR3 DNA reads TGTGCCAGCTCACCCACAGGGATCCAAGAGACCCAGTACTTC.

The CDR3 nucleotides are TGTGCCAGCAGTACCACGGGACTAGCGGGGGGTTACCGCACAGATACGCAGTATTTT. Translation: CASSTTGLAGGYRTDTQYF. The chain combines TRBV9 with TRBJ2-3, with 15 positions matching TRBD2. The CDR3 is 19 amino acids. V lost 5 bases and J lost 1; bases outside the gene matches: 11. The germline V gene encodes CDR1 SGDLS and CDR2 YYNGEE.

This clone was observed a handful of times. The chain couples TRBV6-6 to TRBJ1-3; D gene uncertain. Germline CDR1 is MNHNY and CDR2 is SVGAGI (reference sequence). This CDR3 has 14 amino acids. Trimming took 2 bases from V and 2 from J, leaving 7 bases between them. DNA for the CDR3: TGTGCCAGCAGTTACGACATCACTGGAAACACCATATATTTT. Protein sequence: CASSYDITGNTIYF.

The CDR3 nucleotides are TGCGCCAGCAGCCCGGAGCAGGGGGCCTACAATGAGCAGTTCTTC. It is translated as CASSPEQGAYNEQFF. The chain carries TRBV4-1 and TRBJ2-1; 7 nucleotides agree with TRBD1. The CDR3 is 15 residues long. Unmatched junction bases numbered 5, after V lost 4 bases and J lost 2 bases. The germline CDR1 and CDR2 sequences are MGHRA and YSYEKL.

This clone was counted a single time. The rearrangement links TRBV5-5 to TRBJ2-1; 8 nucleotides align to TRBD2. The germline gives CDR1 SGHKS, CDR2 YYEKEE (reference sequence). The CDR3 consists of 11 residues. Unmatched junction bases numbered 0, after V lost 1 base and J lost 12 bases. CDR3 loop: CASSLSGGQFF. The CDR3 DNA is TGTGCCAGCAGCTTGAGCGGGGGGCAGTTCTTC.

The CDR3 is CTSSQSTGELFF. CDR3 in DNA: TGCACCAGCAGCCAGAGCACCGGGGAGCTGTTTTTT. The chain employs TRBV1 and TRBJ2-2; the table's D call, TRBD2, was not checked against the DNA. TRBV1 is tagged as a pseudogene. The CDR3 is 12 amino acids.

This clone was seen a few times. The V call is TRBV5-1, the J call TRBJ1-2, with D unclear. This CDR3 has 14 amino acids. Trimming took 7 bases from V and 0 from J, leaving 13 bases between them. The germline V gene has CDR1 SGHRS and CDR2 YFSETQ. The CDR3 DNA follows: TGCGCCAGCGCATGGGAGGTAACTAACTATGGCTACACCTTC. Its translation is CASAWEVTNYGYTF.

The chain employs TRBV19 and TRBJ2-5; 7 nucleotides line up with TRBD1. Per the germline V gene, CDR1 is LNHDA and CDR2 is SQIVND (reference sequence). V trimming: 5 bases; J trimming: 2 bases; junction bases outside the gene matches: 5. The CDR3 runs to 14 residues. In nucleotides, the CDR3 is TGTGCCAGTAGTCCGGGGACAGCACAAGAGACCCAGTACTTC. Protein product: CASSPGTAQETQYF. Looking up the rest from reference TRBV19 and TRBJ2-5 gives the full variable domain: DGGITQSPKYLFRKEGQNVTLSCEQNLNHDAMYWYRQDPGQGLRLIYYSQIVNDFQKGDIAEGYSVSREKKESFPLTVTSAQKNPTAFYLCASSPGTAQETQYFGPGTRLLVL.

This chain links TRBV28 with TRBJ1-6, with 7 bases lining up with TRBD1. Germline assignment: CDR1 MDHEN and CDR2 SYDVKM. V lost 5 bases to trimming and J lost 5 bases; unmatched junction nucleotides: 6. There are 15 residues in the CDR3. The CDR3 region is CASSETGPHNSPLHF. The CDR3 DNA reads TGTGCCAGCAGTGAGACAGGGCCCCATAATTCACCCCTCCACTTT.

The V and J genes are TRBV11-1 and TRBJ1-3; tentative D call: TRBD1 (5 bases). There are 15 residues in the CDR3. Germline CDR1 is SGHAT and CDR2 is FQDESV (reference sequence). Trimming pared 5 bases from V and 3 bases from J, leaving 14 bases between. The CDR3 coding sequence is TGTGCCAGCAGCCGCCCGCGACAGTGTGGAAACACCATATATTTT. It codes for CASSRPRQCGNTIYF. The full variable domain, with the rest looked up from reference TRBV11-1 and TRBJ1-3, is EAEVAQSPRYKITEKSQAVAFWCDPISGHATLYWYRQILGQGPELLVQFQDESVVDDSQLPKDRFSAERLKGVDSTLKIQPAELGDSAMYLCASSRPRQCGNTIYFGEGSWLTVV.

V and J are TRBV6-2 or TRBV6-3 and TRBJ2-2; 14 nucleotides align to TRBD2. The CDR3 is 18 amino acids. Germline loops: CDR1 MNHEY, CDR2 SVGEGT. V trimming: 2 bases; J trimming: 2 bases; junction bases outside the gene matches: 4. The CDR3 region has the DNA TGTGCCAGCAGTTACCCGACTAGCGGGAGGGAAAACACCGGGGAGCTGTTTTTT. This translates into CASSYPTSGRENTGELFF.

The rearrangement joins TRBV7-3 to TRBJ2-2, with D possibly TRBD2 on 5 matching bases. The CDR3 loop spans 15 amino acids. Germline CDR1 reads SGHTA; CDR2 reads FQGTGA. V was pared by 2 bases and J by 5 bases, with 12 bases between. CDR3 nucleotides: TGTGCCAGCAGCTTAGCGTTTGGAGGAACCGGGGAGCTGTTTTTT. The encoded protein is CASSLAFGGTGELFF.

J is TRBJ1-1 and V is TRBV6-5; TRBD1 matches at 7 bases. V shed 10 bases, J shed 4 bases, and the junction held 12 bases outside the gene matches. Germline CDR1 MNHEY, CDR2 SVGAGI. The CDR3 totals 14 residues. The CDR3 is CANALGQRGTEAFF. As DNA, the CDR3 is TGTGCCAACGCCTTGGGACAGAGGGGCACTGAAGCTTTCTTT.

The CDR3 bases are TGTGCCACCAGCAAGGGGGGGGCCACAGATACGCAGTATTTT. Translated: CATSKGGATDTQYF. The chain couples TRBV15 to TRBJ2-3, with a weak D call TRBD2 (7 bases). This CDR3 has 14 amino acids. Trimming stripped 4 bases from V and 2 bases from J, with 10 bases between. CDR1 and CDR2 (germline): LNHNV, YYDKDF (reference sequence).

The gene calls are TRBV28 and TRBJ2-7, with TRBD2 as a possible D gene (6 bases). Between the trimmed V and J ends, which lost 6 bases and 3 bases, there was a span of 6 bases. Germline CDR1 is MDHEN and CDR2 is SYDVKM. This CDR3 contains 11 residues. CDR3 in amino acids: CASRTSYEQYF. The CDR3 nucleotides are TGTGCCAGCAGGACTAGCTACGAGCAGTACTTC.

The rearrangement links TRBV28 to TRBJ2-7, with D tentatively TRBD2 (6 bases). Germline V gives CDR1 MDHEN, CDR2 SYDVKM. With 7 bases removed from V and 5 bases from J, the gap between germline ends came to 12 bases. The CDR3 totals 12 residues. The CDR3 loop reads CASIGTSDEQYF. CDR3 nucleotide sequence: TGTGCCAGCATTGGGACTTCGGACGAGCAGTACTTC.